This passage covers 28 T cell receptor beta chains from one sample sequenced in a study of T-cell memory formation after mild COVID-19. MiXCR, applied by TCRdb to the 5' RACE reads, yields one record per CDR3 protein. This table holds approximately 150,000 distinct CDR3 sequences, roughly 14% found once. Sequenced: PBMCs or a T cell subset sorted from them (not recorded which). These receptors were obtained from an adult woman who had mild COVID-19 (a few samples of this study predate the infection). Cell type and time point are not known.

A few counts support this clonotype. The chain links TRBV9 to TRBJ1-6, with D hard to call. V lost 0 bases and J lost 5, with 9 bases in between. The V gene's germline CDR1 is SGDLS and CDR2 YYNGEE. This CDR3 has 15 residues. The CDR3 nucleotides are TGTGCCAGCAGCGTAGGCGGGAGGGATAATTCACCCCTCCACTTT. It translates to CASSVGGRDNSPLHF.

This clonotype was counted only a few times. CDR3 region: CASSLAPQGLGYNEQFF. In DNA, the CDR3 is TGTGCCAGCAGCTTGGCGCCCCAGGGCCTGGGGTACAATGAGCAGTTCTTC. The gene calls are TRBV5-5 and TRBJ2-1; the D gene is possibly TRBD1 (5 bases). The CDR3 has 17 residues. CDR1 is SGHKS and CDR2 is YYEKEE in the germline V gene (reference sequence). V was clipped by 0 bases and J by 4 bases, with 17 bases between them.

This clonotype has only a few counts. This chain joins TRBV16 and TRBJ2-7; no clear D gene. V lost 5 bases and J lost 3, with 17 bases in between. The CDR3 consists of 15 residues. CDR1 and CDR2 from the germline V gene are KGHSY and FQNENV. The CDR3 reads CASSINLGWNYEQYF. The CDR3 DNA follows: TGTGCCAGCAGCATCAACCTGGGATGGAACTACGAGCAGTACTTC.

The chain combines TRBV6-6 with TRBJ2-3; 8 nucleotides match TRBD1. The CDR3 has 13 amino acids. V lost 10 bases to trimming and J lost 5 bases; unmatched junction nucleotides: 8. CDR1 and CDR2 (germline): MNHNY, SVGAGI (reference sequence). As DNA, the CDR3 is TGTGCCACCGAGGGACAGGAGGGAGATACGCAGTATTTT. Translation: CATEGQEGDTQYF.

The chain links TRBV5-1 to TRBJ2-5; D may be TRBD2 (5 bases). The CDR3 runs to 13 residues. Trimming took 1 base from V and 5 from J, leaving 9 bases between them. The germline gives CDR1 SGHRS, CDR2 YFSETQ. The CDR3 DNA is TGCGCCAGCAGCTTGAAGCCGGGGGAGACCCAGTACTTC. It is translated as CASSLKPGETQYF.

This chain joins TRBV3-1 and TRBJ2-7; 10 positions agree with TRBD2. Germline V lookup: CDR1 LGHDT, CDR2 YNNKEL (reference sequence). The length of the CDR3 is 19 residues. V shed 1 base, J shed 7 bases, and the junction held 19 bases outside the gene matches. CDR3 sequence: CASSQASPRGASGGLEQYF. Written as DNA, the CDR3 is TGTGCCAGCAGCCAAGCATCCCCAAGGGGGGCTAGCGGGGGTTTGGAGCAGTACTTC.

This clonotype was counted only a few times. The chain recombines TRBV9 with TRBJ1-1; perhaps TRBD1 as D (5 bases). V lost 0 bases, J lost 5 bases, and 11 bases lay in between. This CDR3 region has 14 residues. The germline gives CDR1 SGDLS, CDR2 YYNGEE. The CDR3 DNA sequence: TGTGCCAGCAGCGTAGGTCAGGGTGGGACTGAAGCTTTCTTT. Residues: CASSVGQGGTEAFF.

The chain recombines TRBV4-1 with TRBJ1-5, with D maybe TRBD1 (5 bases). The CDR3 spans 15 residues. Germline lookup yields CDR1 MGHRA and CDR2 YSYEKL. The V end lost 5 bases, the J end lost 1 base, and 12 bases lay between the germline ends. CDR3 sequence: CASSWGEASNQPQHF. DNA of the CDR3: TGCGCCAGCAGCTGGGGGGAAGCAAGCAATCAGCCCCAGCATTTT.

This clonotype was picked up a small number of times. The rearrangement links TRBV24-1 to TRBJ2-7, with D perhaps matching TRBD2 (6 bases). The CDR3 runs 15 residues. Trimming took off 7 bases at V and 3 bases at J, with 18 bases between the two ends. Germline V gene sequence: CDR1 KGHDR, CDR2 SFDVKD. CDR3 coding DNA: TGTGCCACCAGAACCGGGACTTATTATAACTACGAGCAGTACTTC. Protein: CATRTGTYYNYEQYF.

V usage is TRBV4-1 and J usage is TRBJ2-7, with D hard to call. V was pared by 1 base and J by 1 base, with 5 bases between. From germline, CDR1 is MGHRA and CDR2 YSYEKL. The CDR3 loop spans 13 amino acids. The CDR3 region has the DNA TGCGCCAGCAGCCAAGCTTATTCCTACGAGCAGTACTTC. The encoded protein is CASSQAYSYEQYF.

This chain links TRBV12-3 or TRBV12-4 with TRBJ1-1; no definite D call. Trimming stripped 6 bases from V and 12 bases from J, with 8 bases between. CDR3 length: 9 residues. CDR3 coding DNA: TGTGCCAGCAGCCCTGGAACTTTCTTT. As protein: CASSPGTFF.

This clonotype was counted a single time. The J gene is TRBJ2-7, the V gene TRBV7-2; no definite D call. Germline CDR1 SGHTA, CDR2 FQGNSA. This CDR3 has 15 residues. The germline V and J ends were trimmed by 6 bases and 0 bases, with 15 bases remaining between them. CDR3 sequence reads: CASRPDGSSSYEQYF. CDR3 bases: TGTGCCAGCAGACCGGACGGATCGAGCTCCTACGAGCAGTACTTC.

This clonotype has a handful of counts. The CDR3: CSARSSGLAALTDTQYF. The CDR3 DNA reads as TGCAGTGCTAGGTCCTCGGGACTAGCGGCCCTCACAGATACGCAGTATTTT. This sequence joins TRBV20-1 and TRBJ2-3; TRBD2 matches 11 bases. V was pared by 3 bases and J by 2 bases, with 10 bases of the junction left unmatched. Germline V CDR1 and CDR2: DFQATT, SNEGSKA (reference sequence). This CDR3 is built from 17 residues.

The chain employs TRBV4-1 and TRBJ1-5; TRBD1 is a possible D gene (5 bases). CDR1 is MGHRA and CDR2 is YSYEKL in the germline V gene. V was shortened by 6 bases and J by 1 base, with 13 bases between the two germline ends. The CDR3 extends over 15 amino acids. CDR3 nucleotides: TGCGCCAGCAGAGAGGGGCCGTTAAGCAATCAGCCCCAGCATTTT. Translating it yields CASREGPLSNQPQHF.

This clonotype was seen a handful of times. The CDR3 DNA reads TGTGCCAGCAGTACCCAGGGTTTCCAAGAGACCCAGTACTTC. It yields the protein CASSTQGFQETQYF. The gene calls are TRBV27 and TRBJ2-5; the D gene is possibly TRBD1 (5 bases). CDR3 length: 14 residues. CDR1 is MNHEY and CDR2 is SMNVEV in the germline V gene (reference sequence). V was shortened by 5 bases and J by 1 base, with 11 bases between the two germline ends.

V gene TRBV5-1 combines with J gene TRBJ1-2; 8 bases are shared with TRBD1. V shed 0 bases, J shed 4 bases, and the junction held 2 bases outside the gene matches. Germline V lookup: CDR1 SGHRS, CDR2 YFSETQ. The CDR3 contains 14 residues. CDR3 protein: CASSLGDRGYGYTF. The CDR3 DNA is TGCGCCAGCAGCTTGGGAGACAGGGGCTATGGCTACACCTTC.

The V gene is TRBV11-2, the J gene TRBJ2-7; maybe TRBD2 (5 bases). The germline gives CDR1 SGHAT, CDR2 FQNNGV. The CDR3 has 13 amino acids. Trimming shortened V by 7 bases and J by 3 bases, and 13 bases separated the two germline ends. The CDR3 is CASTRAGGYEQYF. In nucleotides, the CDR3 is TGTGCCAGCACTAGGGCAGGAGGCTACGAGCAGTACTTC. Complete variable domain (other parts from reference TRBV11-2 and TRBJ2-7): EAGVAQSPRYKIIEKRQSVAFWCNPISGHATLYWYQQILGQGPKLLIQFQNNGVVDDSQLPKDRFSAERLKGVDSTLKIQPAKLEDSAVYLCASTRAGGYEQYFGPGTRLTVT.

This clonotype came up a few times. The J gene is TRBJ2-4, the V gene TRBV27; unclear D gene. Per the germline V gene, CDR1 is MNHEY and CDR2 is SMNVEV (reference sequence). Trimming pared 6 bases from V and 7 bases from J, leaving 13 bases between. The CDR3 runs 13 residues. CDR3 amino acids: CASSSPPGNIQYF. As DNA, the CDR3 is TGTGCCAGCAGCTCTCCCCCTGGGAACATTCAGTACTTC.

This clonotype has at least ten counts. This CDR3 reads CASSQEASGANVLTF. In nucleotides, the CDR3 is TGCGCCAGCAGCCAAGAAGCCTCTGGGGCCAACGTCCTGACTTTC. The chain uses TRBV4-1 and TRBJ2-6; D not certain. From germline, CDR1 is MGHRA and CDR2 YSYEKL. V lost 0 bases, J lost 0 bases, and 3 bases lay in between. CDR3 length: 15 residues.

The chain uses TRBV20-1 and TRBJ1-6; D call uncertain. The CDR3 is made up of 15 amino acids. Trimming removed 6 bases at V and 0 bases at J, with 12 bases between. From germline, CDR1 is DFQATT and CDR2 SNEGSKA (reference sequence). CDR3 loop: CSAPGWSSYNSPLHF. The CDR3 DNA reads TGCAGTGCCCCAGGATGGAGCTCCTATAATTCACCCCTCCACTTT.

The chain has TRBV29-1 and TRBJ2-7; perhaps TRBD1 as D (5 bases). Trimming left V 0 bases short and J 0 bases short, with 9 bases between. The CDR3 is 14 residues long. The germline gives CDR1 SQVTM, CDR2 ANQGSEA. This CDR3 reads CSVEEEGDSYEQYF. The CDR3 coding sequence is TGCAGCGTTGAAGAAGAAGGGGACTCCTACGAGCAGTACTTC.

The gene calls are TRBV29-1 and TRBJ1-4; D is unclear. Germline V lookup: CDR1 SQVTM, CDR2 ANQGSEA. The CDR3 is 13 amino acids. The ends were cut back, 5 bases at V and 5 bases at J, with 12 bases in the middle. CDR3 nucleotide sequence: TGCAGCGTTCCTCTCGGACTAAATGAAAAACTGTTTTTT. It specifies CSVPLGLNEKLFF.

This clonotype showed up just a few times. The chain links TRBV4-2 to TRBJ2-2; 8 nucleotides align to TRBD1. V lost 9 bases to trimming and J lost 3 bases; unmatched junction nucleotides: 12. The CDR3 length is 16 residues. The germline V gene encodes CDR1 LGHNA and CDR2 YNFKEQ. The CDR3 sequence: CASRLWQGADTGELFF. The DNA of the CDR3 is TGTGCCAGTCGCCTGTGGCAGGGGGCTGACACCGGGGAGCTGTTTTTT.

This chain's CDR3 is CASRAGTEVGYEQYF. In nucleotides, the CDR3 is TGTGCCAGCAGGGCCGGGACAGAGGTGGGTTACGAGCAGTACTTC. This chain joins TRBV2 and TRBJ2-7; 7 bases are a match to TRBD1. Germline lookup yields CDR1 SNHLY and CDR2 FYNNEI. V lost 6 bases, J lost 4 bases, and 12 bases stayed unmatched. The CDR3 runs to 15 residues.

This chain joins TRBV5-1 and TRBJ2-3, with 13 nucleotides matching TRBD2. V shed 2 bases and J 0 bases; nucleotides not matched to a gene: 6. Looked up from germline, CDR1 is SGHRS and CDR2 is YFSETQ. The CDR3 has 18 residues. In DNA, the CDR3 is TGCGCCAGCAGCTTCGGGACTAGCGGGGCACCTAGCACAGATACGCAGTATTTT. As protein: CASSFGTSGAPSTDTQYF.

V and J are TRBV12-3 or TRBV12-4 and TRBJ2-3; TRBD2 aligns across 7 bases. This CDR3 has 13 amino acids. The junction had 7 bases not matched to a gene; V was cut back by 6 bases and J by 7 bases. The CDR3 sequence: CASRREVRNTQYF. CDR3 bases: TGTGCCAGCAGACGGGAGGTGAGGAATACGCAGTATTTT.

V is TRBV13 and J is TRBJ2-3; D remains unclear. The CDR3 sequence is 14 residues long. Trimming took off 5 bases at V and 1 base at J, with 10 bases between the two ends. Germline values: CDR1 PRHDT, CDR2 FYEKMQ (reference sequence). CDR3 protein: CASSPNTRTDTQYF. The CDR3 DNA reads TGTGCCAGCAGCCCCAATACCCGCACAGATACGCAGTATTTT.

The chain is built from TRBV3-1 and TRBJ2-7; D gene uncertain. The V end lost 5 bases, the J end lost 5 bases, and 7 bases lay between the germline ends. The CDR3 has 11 residues. Per germline, CDR1 LGHDT and CDR2 YNNKEL (reference sequence). The CDR3, as DNA: TGTGCCAGCAGCGTAAGGGACGAGCAGTACTTC. Its translation: CASSVRDEQYF.